Given below is one TCR beta chain in context. Its antigen is unknown. From RNA transcripts, TCR beta CDR3 regions were amplified. Initially, a first-round RT-PCR of the TCR CDR3 employed the HTBI primer set. MiXCR, applied by TCRdb to the multiplex PCR reads, yields one record per CDR3 protein. The data contain under 450,000 distinct CDR3 sequences, 15% to 17% of them singletons. This specimen belongs to a study of T cells in Graves' hyperthyroidism and ophthalmopathy. Points from the study as a whole: Peripheral blood also featured most of the thyroid clonotypes expanded above 0.001.

Cells are PBMCs isolated from 9 to 10 ml of fresh blood. The receptor was derived from a woman between 18 and 30 years old with Graves' hyperthyroidism. Sequencing was performed on blood.

The CDR3 DNA reads as TGTGCCAGCAGAGTGACAGGGGTCAGCTCTGGGGCCAACGTCCTGACTTTC. This translates into CASRVTGVSSGANVLTF. The chain combines TRBV2 with TRBJ2-6; 8 bases agree with TRBD1. The germline gives CDR1 SNHLY, CDR2 FYNNEI. The CDR3 contains 17 residues. V was pared by 6 bases and J by 0 bases, with 7 bases of the junction left unmatched. Full variable domain (remainder filled in from reference TRBV2 and TRBJ2-6): EPEVTQTPSHQVTQMGQEVILRCVPISNHLYFYWYRQILGQKVEFLVSFYNNEISEKSEIFDDQFSVERPDGSNFTLKIRSTKLEDSAMYFCASRVTGVSSGANVLTFGAGSRLTVL.